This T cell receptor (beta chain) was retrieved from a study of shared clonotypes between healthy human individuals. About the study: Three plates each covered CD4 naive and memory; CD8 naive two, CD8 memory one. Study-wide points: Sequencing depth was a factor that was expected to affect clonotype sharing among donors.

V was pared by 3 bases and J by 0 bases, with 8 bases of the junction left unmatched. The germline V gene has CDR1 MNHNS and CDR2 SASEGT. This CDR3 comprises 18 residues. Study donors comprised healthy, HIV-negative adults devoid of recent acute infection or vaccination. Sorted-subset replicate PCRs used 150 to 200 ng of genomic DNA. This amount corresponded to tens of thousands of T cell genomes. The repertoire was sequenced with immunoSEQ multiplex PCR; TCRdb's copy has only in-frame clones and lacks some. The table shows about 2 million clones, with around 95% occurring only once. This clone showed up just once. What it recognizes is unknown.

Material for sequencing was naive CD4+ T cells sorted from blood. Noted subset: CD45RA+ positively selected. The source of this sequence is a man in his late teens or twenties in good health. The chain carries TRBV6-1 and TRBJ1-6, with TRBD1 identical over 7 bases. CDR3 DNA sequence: TGTGCCAGCAGTGACCGGGACAGAAAACCCTCCTATAATTCACCCCTCCACTTT. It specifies CASSDRDRKPSYNSPLHF.